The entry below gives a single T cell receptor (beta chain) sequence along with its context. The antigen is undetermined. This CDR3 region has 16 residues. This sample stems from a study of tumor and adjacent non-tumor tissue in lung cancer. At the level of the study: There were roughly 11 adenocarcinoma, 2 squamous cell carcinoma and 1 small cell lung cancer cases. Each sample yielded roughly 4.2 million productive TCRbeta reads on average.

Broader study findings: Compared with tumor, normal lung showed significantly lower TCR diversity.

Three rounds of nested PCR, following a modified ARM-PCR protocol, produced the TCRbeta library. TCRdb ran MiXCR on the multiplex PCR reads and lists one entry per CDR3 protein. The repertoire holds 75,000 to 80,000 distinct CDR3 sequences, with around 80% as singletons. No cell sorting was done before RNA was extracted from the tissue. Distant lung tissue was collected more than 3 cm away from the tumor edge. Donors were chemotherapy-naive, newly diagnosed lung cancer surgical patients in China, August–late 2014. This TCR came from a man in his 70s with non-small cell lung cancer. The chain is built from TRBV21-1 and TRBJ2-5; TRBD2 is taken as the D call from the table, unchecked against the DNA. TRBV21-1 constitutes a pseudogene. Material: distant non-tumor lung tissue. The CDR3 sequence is CASSRVSGRTPETQYF. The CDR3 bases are TGTGCCAGCAGCAGAGTCAGCGGGAGGACCCCAGAGACCCAGTACTTC.